This TCR beta chain was observed in a study of cytomegalovirus exposure and HLA in healthy donors. Study-level findings and limits: A few CMV-associated chains were confirmed in vitro to be specific for CMV antigens.

Remarks on this clone: Its matching antigen is unknown.

The trim removed 6 bases at V and 5 bases at J, leaving 11 bases unmatched. There are 17 residues in the CDR3. In germline, CDR1 is LNHDA, CDR2 SQIVND (reference sequence). PCR primers comprised 60 Vbeta and 13 Jbeta primers. TCRdb keeps only in-frame clones here, not all; method: immunoSEQ multiplex PCR. The table lists about 94,000 clones, more than 60% of them singletons. This TCR derives from a man in his thirties or forties in good health and CMV-seronegative. Sequencing used PBMCs. The chain carries TRBV19 and TRBJ1-5; the match to TRBD1 covers 12 bases. CDR3 region: CASRTSRDRGPDQPQHF. In nucleotides, the CDR3 is TGTGCCAGTAGAACCAGCCGGGACAGGGGGCCCGATCAGCCCCAGCATTTT.